Below, 17 T cell receptor beta chains from the same sample are listed, as sequenced in a study of T cell repertoires in cytomegalovirus infection. No antigen has been assigned to these receptors. TCRdb reprocessed the reads via MiXCR and lists one record per CDR3 protein. Of approximately 1,000,000 distinct CDR3 sequences in the sample, less than 40% are singletons; the top ten hold about an eighth. Specimen: cultured CD8+ T cells from PBMCs, collected from culture after CMV antigen stimulation. The receptors were gathered from a human donor in good health (CMV status not recorded). Some clones in this sample may be carry-over from other donors' samples.

The genes are TRBV6-5 and TRBJ2-1; TRBD2 agrees at 9 bases. Trimming at V came to 0 bases and at J to 8 bases, leaving 11 bases not matched to a gene. CDR1 and CDR2 from the germline V gene are MNHEY and SVGAGI. The CDR3 is made up of 17 amino acids. The CDR3 loop reads CASSYSGRGGGYYEQFF. The CDR3 DNA reads TGTGCCAGCAGTTACTCGGGGCGGGGGGGTGGTTACTATGAGCAGTTCTTC.

Turning to this clonotype: A much larger clone lies a single base off, so this may be a read error. This rearrangement joins TRBV7-8 to TRBJ2-3; D remains unclear. Germline V gene data show CDR1 as SGHVS and CDR2 as FQNEAQ. The CDR3 spans 14 residues. CDR3 bases: TGTGCCAGCAGCTTAGGTGCGGTCACAGATATGCAGTATTTT. Amino acid sequence: CASSLGAVTDMQYF.

This clonotype appeared a few times. The rearrangement uses TRBV7-6 and TRBJ2-5; 8 bases line up with TRBD2. J was trimmed by 1 base and V by 1 base; bases with no gene match: 5. Germline V gene sequence: CDR1 SGHVS, CDR2 FNYEAQ. The CDR3 sequence is 16 residues long. This CDR3 reads CASSLVIAGLQETQYF. The CDR3 region has the DNA TGTGCCAGCAGCTTAGTGATAGCGGGACTCCAAGAGACCCAGTACTTC. Variable domain in full (rest from reference TRBV7-6 and TRBJ2-5): GAGVSQSPRYKVTKRGQDVALRCDPISGHVSLYWYRQALGQGPEFLTYFNYEAQQDKSGLPNDRFSAERPEGSISTLTIQRTEQRDSAMYRCASSLVIAGLQETQYFGPGTRLLVL.

The CDR3 loop is CASSQLADTDTQYF. As DNA, the CDR3 is TGTGCCAGCAGTCAACTAGCGGACACAGATACGCAGTATTTT. V usage is TRBV6-6 and J usage is TRBJ2-3; TRBD2 matches at 8 bases. The germline V gene encodes CDR1 MNHNY and CDR2 SVGAGI (reference sequence). The CDR3 is 14 residues long. Trimming cost V 5 bases and J 2 bases; bases outside gene matches: 3.

There are many counts of this clonotype. V is TRBV20-1 and J is TRBJ2-1; 7 bases line up with TRBD2. The CDR3 has 14 residues. The ends lost 1 base at V and 3 bases at J; junction bases unmatched: 3. Germline CDR1 is DFQATT and CDR2 is SNEGSKA (reference sequence). The chain's CDR3 is CSARAGGFYNEQFF. The CDR3 bases are TGCAGTGCTAGAGCGGGGGGTTTCTACAATGAGCAGTTCTTC.

Concerning this clonotype itself: Given a much more abundant clone one base away, this may be a read error. The chain has TRBV27 and TRBJ2-3, with 10 bases fitting TRBD2. The germline CDR1 and CDR2 sequences are MNHEY and SMNVEV (reference sequence). The CDR3 has 16 amino acids. Losses at the gene ends were 10 bases for V and 1 base for J; bases not matched to a gene: 11. CDR3 DNA sequence: TGTGCCAACAGCCCTTCCCTAGCGGGGGGCACAGATACGCAGTATTTT. It yields the protein CANSPSLAGGTDTQYF.

The V call is TRBV14, the J call TRBJ1-6; 9 positions agree with TRBD1. With V trimmed by 3 bases and J by 7 bases, 4 bases remained unmatched. CDR1 SGHDN and CDR2 FVKESK come from the germline V gene. This CDR3 region has 15 residues. This chain's CDR3 is CASSHRDRENSPLHF. The CDR3 bases are TGTGCCAGCAGCCACCGGGACAGGGAAAATTCACCCCTCCACTTT.

The rearrangement joins TRBV27 to TRBJ2-1; possible D gene TRBD1, 6 bases. Germline V gene data show CDR1 as MNHEY and CDR2 as SMNVEV (reference sequence). The length of the CDR3 is 13 residues. The V and J ends lost 4 bases and 6 bases respectively, with 10 bases between them. The CDR3 sequence: CASSYRVRNEQFF. The CDR3 DNA reads TGTGCCAGCAGTTACAGGGTCCGCAATGAGCAGTTCTTC.

The rearrangement joins TRBV6-8 to TRBJ2-7, with D perhaps TRBD2 (5 bases). V shed 2 bases and J shed 2 bases, with 16 bases lying between them. Germline V gene data show CDR1 as MNHGY and CDR2 as SAAAGT. The CDR3 totals 16 residues. The DNA of the CDR3 is TGTGCCAGCAGTTACGAGCGGCCGCTAGTGCCCTACGAGCAGTACTTC. It is translated as CASSYERPLVPYEQYF.

This clonotype was picked up a small number of times. The CDR3: CASRPEVGGGYGYTF. Written as DNA, the CDR3 is TGTGCCAGCAGGCCGGAAGTGGGGGGGGGCTATGGCTACACCTTC. The V call is TRBV6-5, the J call TRBJ1-2, with a tentative D call TRBD1 (5 bases). CDR3 length equals 15 residues. CDR1 and CDR2 from the germline V gene are MNHEY and SVGAGI. V was clipped by 6 bases and J by 4 bases, with 18 bases between them.

Points on this clonotype: At one boundary the junction diverges from the germline segment, which might be a read error. The V call is TRBV27, the J call TRBJ1-4; maybe TRBD1 (5 bases). The CDR3 runs 14 residues. Germline values: CDR1 MNHEY, CDR2 SMNVEV (reference sequence). CDR3 protein: CTSSSRRGSEKLFF. CDR3 nucleotides: TGTACCAGCAGTTCGAGGAGGGGAAGCGAAAAACTGTTTTTT.

This clonotype was picked up a small number of times. The chain combines TRBV27 with TRBJ1-4; D is possibly TRBD1 (5 bases). The CDR3 is 13 residues long. Between the trimmed V and J ends, which lost 5 bases and 13 bases, there was a span of 17 bases. Germline lookup yields CDR1 MNHEY and CDR2 SMNVEV (reference sequence). The CDR3 sequence is CASSRTSDGRLFF. The CDR3 region has the DNA TGTGCCAGCAGTCGGACATCGGACGGAAGACTGTTTTTT.

This clonotype was found many times. The V gene is TRBV7-2, the J gene TRBJ2-5; 11 bases fit TRBD2. This CDR3 spans 15 amino acids. Germline V gene sequence: CDR1 SGHTA, CDR2 FQGNSA. J gave up 3 bases and V 1 base, and 1 base lay outside the gene matches. The chain's CDR3 is CASSLVSGGEETQYF. CDR3 sequence (DNA): TGTGCCAGCAGCTTAGTTAGCGGGGGGGAAGAGACCCAGTACTTC.

A few counts support this clonotype. The rearrangement links TRBV6-2 or TRBV6-3 to TRBJ2-4; D might be TRBD2 (5 bases). Germline loops: CDR1 MNHEY, CDR2 SVGEGT. The CDR3 is 15 residues long. The V and J ends lost 2 bases and 2 bases respectively, with 10 bases between them. CDR3 sequence: CASSYGGYTKNIQYF. The CDR3 DNA sequence: TGTGCCAGCAGTTACGGCGGGTATACCAAAAACATTCAGTACTTC.

This clonotype came up a few times. The chain is built from TRBV11-2 and TRBJ1-2; D not certain. Germline V lookup: CDR1 SGHAT, CDR2 FQNNGV. Trimming removed 0 bases at V and 2 bases at J, with 10 bases between. The CDR3 totals 15 residues. The CDR3 bases are TGTGCCAGCAGCTTAGAAGCCGGGTCGAACTATGGCTACACCTTC. Translated, it gives CASSLEAGSNYGYTF.

The chain carries TRBV11-1 and TRBJ2-1; D not certain. The germline gives CDR1 SGHAT, CDR2 FQDESV (reference sequence). Trimming cost V 7 bases and J 3 bases, with 10 bases left between them. CDR3 length: 13 residues. The CDR3 sequence is CASTPSFYNEQFF. CDR3 DNA sequence: TGTGCCAGCACCCCCAGCTTCTACAATGAGCAGTTCTTC. The complete variable domain, with remaining parts taken from reference TRBV11-1 and TRBJ2-1, reads EAEVAQSPRYKITEKSQAVAFWCDPISGHATLYWYRQILGQGPELLVQFQDESVVDDSQLPKDRFSAERLKGVDSTLKIQPAELGDSAMYLCASTPSFYNEQFFGPGTRLTVL.

Regarding this clonotype: One end of the junction is discordant with germline, which a read error may explain. V is TRBV6-8 and J is TRBJ2-1, with 11 bases matching TRBD2. Germline assignment: CDR1 MNHGY and CDR2 SAAAGT. The CDR3 runs to 17 residues. The CDR3 coding sequence is TGTGCCGGCAGTTTTTTAGCGGGGGGGCGACAAAAAGTGGAGCAGTTCTTC. Residues: CAGSFLAGGRQKVEQFF.